This T cell receptor beta chain stems from a study of blood T cells in healthy people across ages. Study results and limitations: There was no known CMV status for donors, so expanded clonotype changes were possibly confounded.

As concerns this clonotype: The antigen remains undetermined.

CDR3 length: 17 residues. Trimming left V 0 bases short and J 5 bases short, with 19 bases between. Germline loops: CDR1 SGHTA, CDR2 FQGNSA. Aged about 6 to 100, donors were systemically healthy Caucasians from Russia. For the second PCR, which ran for about 6 to 11 cycles, a sample-barcoded 5' primer and a J-beta primer mix were used. Using its own MiXCR run on the 5' RACE reads, TCRdb lists one record per CDR3 protein. Among about 1.4 million distinct CDR3 sequences listed, around 59% were seen once. The receptor's source is a man aged 18 to 30 in good health. The chain uses TRBV7-2 and TRBJ1-2; no clear D. Input material: blood. The CDR3 loop reads CASSLAVSEGVAYGYTF. The CDR3 bases are TGTGCCAGCAGCTTAGCGGTATCGGAGGGAGTAGCGTATGGCTACACCTTC.